Each of the 32 T cell receptor beta chains below was sequenced from the same sample in a study of blood T cell repertoires in COVID-19. Profiling relied on immunoSEQ multiplex PCR, and the TCRdb table lists in-frame clones only, not all of them. The table has roughly 190,000 clones, 76% seen once; the top ten hold 17%. The sequenced material came from PBMCs or T cells enriched from blood (not recorded which). These receptors all come from a woman between 50 and 59 years old with acute COVID-19.

This clone was recorded many times. This chain links TRBV7-9 with TRBJ2-3; the match to TRBD2 covers 16 bases. The CDR3 is 18 amino acids. Per the germline V gene, CDR1 is SEHNR and CDR2 is FQNEAQ (reference sequence). The ends lost 5 bases at V and 4 bases at J; junction bases unmatched: 9. CDR3 sequence (DNA): TGTGCCAGCAGCGACCCGGGACTAGCGGGGGGGAGCGCAGATACGCAGTATTTT. Translated, it gives CASSDPGLAGGSADTQYF. Variable domain in full (rest from reference TRBV7-9 and TRBJ2-3): DTGVSQNPRHKITKRGQNVTFRCDPISEHNRLYWYRQTLGQGPEFLTYFQNEAQLEKSRLLSDRFSAERPKGSFSTLEIQRTEQGDSAMYLCASSDPGLAGGSADTQYFGPGTRLTVL.

The chain uses TRBV5-5 and TRBJ1-4; D is undetermined. The CDR3 totals 12 residues. CDR1 SGHKS and CDR2 YYEKEE come from the germline V gene (reference sequence). Trimming shortened V by 4 bases and J by 8 bases, and 9 bases separated the two germline ends. The CDR3 bases are TGTGCCAGCAGCGGATACGGGGAAAAACTGTTTTTT. It is translated as CASSGYGEKLFF.

V usage is TRBV6-5 and J usage is TRBJ1-6; 7 bases map to TRBD1. V shed 6 bases and J 12 bases; nucleotides not matched to a gene: 8. This CDR3 contains 13 residues. Germline-derived CDR1 and CDR2 are MNHEY and SVGAGI. This CDR3 reads CASRRQGAEPLHF. The CDR3 DNA follows: TGTGCCAGCAGGCGACAGGGTGCGGAACCCCTCCACTTT.

This CDR3 is CASSPTGQNSGNTIYF. CDR3 sequence (DNA): TGTGCCAGCAGCCCGACGGGACAAAACTCTGGAAACACCATATATTTT. The J gene is TRBJ1-3, the V gene TRBV9; D is perhaps TRBD1 (6 bases). This CDR3 comprises 16 residues. The ends were cut back, 4 bases at V and 0 bases at J, with 14 bases in the middle. Germline lookup yields CDR1 SGDLS and CDR2 YYNGEE.

The V call is TRBV5-4, the J call TRBJ2-5; perhaps TRBD1 as D (6 bases). This CDR3 has 14 amino acids. V was trimmed by 4 bases and J by 1 base, leaving 11 bases between them. The germline gives CDR1 SGHNT, CDR2 YYREEE (reference sequence). CDR3 sequence (DNA): TGTGCCAGCAGCCCACAGGGAACCCAAGAGACCCAGTACTTC. Its translation: CASSPQGTQETQYF.

The V gene is TRBV4-2, the J gene TRBJ2-1; the match to TRBD2 covers 8 bases. The ends lost 0 bases at V and 15 bases at J; junction bases unmatched: 10. Germline assignment: CDR1 LGHNA and CDR2 YNFKEQ. The CDR3 consists of 14 residues. The CDR3 region has the DNA TGTGCCAGCAGCCAAGAGGTAGTAGCGGGGAGGACGTTCTTC. Protein sequence: CASSQEVVAGRTFF.

The V call is TRBV14, the J call TRBJ2-3; 14 bases agree with TRBD2. Losses at the gene ends were 2 bases for V and 1 base for J; bases not matched to a gene: 8. CDR3 length equals 19 residues. Germline V gene data show CDR1 as SGHDN and CDR2 as FVKESK. In DNA form, the CDR3 reads TGTGCCAGCAGCCAATCCGGGACTAGCGGGGGATTTGGCACAGATACGCAGTATTTT. Translating gives CASSQSGTSGGFGTDTQYF.

The chain carries TRBV6-5 and TRBJ2-7, with D unresolved. Looked up from germline, CDR1 is MNHEY and CDR2 is SVGAGI. The V and J ends lost 10 bases and 0 bases respectively, with 16 bases between them. This CDR3 is built from 14 residues. CDR3 coding DNA: TGTGCCACCGCAATTTACCCGAGCTCCTACGAGCAGTACGTC. Translating it yields CATAIYPSSYEQYV.

V is TRBV11-2 and J is TRBJ1-2; D may be TRBD1 (5 bases). CDR1 and CDR2 from the germline V gene are SGHAT and FQNNGV. The CDR3 runs to 17 residues. Between the trimmed V and J ends, which lost 5 bases and 3 bases, there was a span of 22 bases. CDR3 coding DNA: TGTGCCAGCAGCACCCTGGGAGGGGTCTTGTACGACTATGGCTACACCTTC. It specifies CASSTLGGVLYDYGYTF.

The chain carries TRBV21-1 and TRBJ2-4; no DNA check was done on the table's D call, TRBD2. TRBV21-1 is deemed a pseudogene. CDR3 length: 16 residues. Written as DNA, the CDR3 is TGTGCCAGCAGCAAAGCTGCTAAAGTCCCAAGGAAGAGACGGGACTTC. The encoded protein is CASSKAAKVPRKRRDF.

This clone was recorded a few times. The CDR3 sequence: CASTPGFTEAFF. The CDR3 DNA sequence: TGTGCCAGCACCCCGGGGTTCACTGAAGCTTTCTTT. The chain joins TRBV21-1 to TRBJ1-1. TRBV21-1 is an annotated pseudogene. The CDR3 spans 12 residues.

The chain recombines TRBV6-4 with TRBJ2-3, with a tentative D call TRBD1 (5 bases). Germline V gives CDR1 MRHNA, CDR2 SNTAGT. V was pared by 8 bases and J by 4 bases, with 16 bases between. This CDR3 spans 14 amino acids. The CDR3 is CASSDQGGADTQYF. Here the CDR3 DNA reads TGTGCCAGCTCCGACCAGGGTGGCGCAGATACGCAGTATTTT.

The rearrangement joins TRBV6-5 to TRBJ2-1; the D is unclear. The CDR3 totals 15 residues. Trimming took 2 bases from V and 9 from J, leaving 17 bases between them. Germline values: CDR1 MNHEY, CDR2 SVGAGI. The CDR3 coding sequence is TGTGCCAGCAGTTACCTGAGGAGTAACGTGGGTGAGCAGTTCTTC. It translates to CASSYLRSNVGEQFF.

This chain uses TRBV19 with TRBJ1-5; TRBD1 is a possible D gene (6 bases). The CDR3 runs to 17 residues. Germline V gene data show CDR1 as LNHDA and CDR2 as SQIVND (reference sequence). Trimming shortened V by 9 bases and J by 0 bases, and 21 bases separated the two germline ends. Here the CDR3 reads CASQGSGVTDSNQPQHF. Here the CDR3 DNA reads TGTGCCAGCCAGGGGTCTGGGGTGACAGATAGCAATCAGCCCCAGCATTTT. Full variable domain (remainder filled in from reference TRBV19 and TRBJ1-5): DGGITQSPKYLFRKEGQNVTLSCEQNLNHDAMYWYRQDPGQGLRLIYYSQIVNDFQKGDIAEGYSVSREKKESFPLTVTSAQKNPTAFYLCASQGSGVTDSNQPQHFGDGTRLSIL.

The chain uses TRBV6-5 and TRBJ1-3; D is ambiguous. The CDR3 is 15 amino acids. V gave up 2 bases and J gave up 4 bases, with 12 bases separating them. CDR1 is MNHEY, CDR2 SVGAGI, per germline. CDR3 loop: CASSYTRGSGNTIYF. CDR3 DNA sequence: TGTGCCAGCAGTTACACCCGCGGCAGCGGAAACACCATATATTTT.

This clone has a handful of counts. This rearrangement joins TRBV18 to TRBJ1-1; the match to TRBD1 covers 9 bases. This CDR3 has 13 residues. V was clipped by 8 bases and J by 6 bases; unmatched bases: 7. The V gene's germline CDR1 is KGHSH and CDR2 LQKENI. The CDR3 sequence: CASTDRGMSEAFF. In DNA, the CDR3 is TGTGCCAGCACGGACAGGGGTATGTCTGAAGCTTTCTTT.

This chain links TRBV11-2 with TRBJ2-6, with D tentatively TRBD1 (5 bases). The CDR3 consists of 15 residues. The V and J ends lost 5 bases and 3 bases respectively, with 11 bases between them. CDR1 is SGHAT and CDR2 is FQNNGV in the germline V gene. The CDR3 DNA follows: TGTGCCAGCAGCAACCGACAGAGTGGGGCCAACGTCCTGACTTTC. This gives the protein CASSNRQSGANVLTF.

The table lists this clone with a few counts. The chain joins TRBV9 to TRBJ1-2, with 11 nucleotides matching TRBD1. J was trimmed by 8 bases and V by 4 bases; bases with no gene match: 16. The V gene's germline CDR1 is SGDLS and CDR2 YYNGEE. The CDR3 runs 17 residues. The CDR3 region has the DNA TGTGCCAGCAGCCCCTTAAGACCACCGGGACAGGGGGACGGCTACACCTTC. Amino acids: CASSPLRPPGQGDGYTF.

CDR3 bases: TGTGCCAGCAGCTTAGGATACAGGGAGAGCACAGATACGCAGTATTTT. Translating gives CASSLGYRESTDTQYF. This chain links TRBV11-3 with TRBJ2-3; D may be TRBD1 (6 bases). Trimming removed 1 base from V and 0 bases from J, with 11 bases in between. CDR3 length: 16 residues. CDR1 and CDR2 (germline): SGHNT, YENEEA. Full variable domain (remainder filled in from reference TRBV11-3 and TRBJ2-3): EAGVVQSPRYKIIEKKQPVAFWCNPISGHNTLYWYLQNLGQGPELLIRYENEEAVDDSQLPKDRFSAERLKGVDSTLKIQPAELGDSAVYLCASSLGYRESTDTQYFGPGTRLTVL.

The chain uses TRBV4-3 and TRBJ2-6, with 7 bases identical to TRBD1. The CDR3 is 16 residues long. Germline-derived CDR1 and CDR2 are LGHNA and YSLEER. The J segment lost 8 bases and the V segment lost 3 bases, leaving 10 bases of the junction unmatched. The CDR3 loop is CASSHSGAGGSNVLTF. Here the CDR3 DNA reads TGCGCCAGCAGCCATTCAGGGGCAGGGGGTTCCAACGTCCTGACTTTC.

The V call is TRBV19, the J call TRBJ1-1, with D perhaps matching TRBD1 (5 bases). The CDR3 extends over 14 amino acids. Germline V gene sequence: CDR1 LNHDA, CDR2 SQIVND (reference sequence). V was trimmed by 3 bases and J by 3 bases, leaving 11 bases between them. The CDR3 is CASSIGGAHTEAFF. The CDR3 nucleotides are TGTGCCAGTAGTATCGGAGGGGCTCACACTGAAGCTTTCTTT.

This rearrangement joins TRBV12-5 to TRBJ2-1, with D perhaps matching TRBD2 (6 bases). This CDR3 is built from 13 residues. Looked up from germline, CDR1 is LGHNT and CDR2 is FRNRAP. Trimming stripped 7 bases from V and 9 bases from J, with 16 bases between. CDR3 nucleotides: TGTGCTAGTGAGCCTCAGCAGGGAGGTGAGCAGTTCTTC. This translates into CASEPQQGGEQFF. Full variable domain (rest looked up from reference TRBV12-5 and TRBJ2-1): DARVTQTPRHKVTEMGQEVTMRCQPILGHNTVFWYRQTMMQGLELLAYFRNRAPLDDSGMPKDRFSAEMPDATLATLKIQPSEPRDSAVYFCASEPQQGGEQFFGPGTRLTVL.

The chain couples TRBV6-1 to TRBJ2-3, with 12 bases identical to TRBD2. J was trimmed by 4 bases and V by 4 bases; bases with no gene match: 6. Germline lookup yields CDR1 MNHNS and CDR2 SASEGT. The CDR3 has 16 amino acids. CDR3 DNA sequence: TGTGCCAGCAGTGCTCTAGCGGGGGGGCTCGCAGATACGCAGTATTTT. Translating gives CASSALAGGLADTQYF.

This rearrangement joins TRBV6-5 to TRBJ1-5, with 9 bases aligning to TRBD1. CDR3 length: 15 amino acids. Germline V CDR1 and CDR2: MNHEY, SVGAGI. J gave up 3 bases and V 8 bases, and 8 bases lay outside the gene matches. The CDR3 sequence: CASDPGTGNNQPQHF. CDR3 nucleotide sequence: TGTGCCAGCGATCCCGGGACAGGGAACAATCAGCCCCAGCATTTT.

The chain carries TRBV6-1 and TRBJ2-3; 13 bases map to TRBD2. There are 18 residues in the CDR3. Germline loops: CDR1 MNHNS, CDR2 SASEGT. Trimming removed 4 bases from V and 7 bases from J; junction bases left unmatched: 14. The CDR3 reads CASSGGTSGADRLNTQYF. In DNA form, the CDR3 reads TGTGCCAGCAGTGGCGGGACTAGCGGGGCGGATCGGTTGAATACGCAGTATTTT.

This clone was recorded a few times. The chain has TRBV6-5 and TRBJ1-2; D call uncertain. V shed 6 bases and J shed 8 bases, with 13 bases lying between them. The germline gives CDR1 MNHEY, CDR2 SVGAGI. This CDR3 has 12 residues. CDR3 bases: TGTGCCAGCAGCCCCGACCGCGGGGGCTACACCTTC. It is translated as CASSPDRGGYTF.

This clone was detected ten times or more. This chain uses TRBV13 with TRBJ1-1; unclear D gene. Germline V CDR1 and CDR2: PRHDT, FYEKMQ (reference sequence). The CDR3 spans 13 residues. V lost 5 bases and J 1 base, leaving 8 bases between the germline ends. The CDR3 reads CASSRTSNTEAFF. The CDR3 DNA sequence: TGTGCCAGCAGCCGAACATCGAACACTGAAGCTTTCTTT. Looking up the rest from reference TRBV13 and TRBJ1-1 gives the full variable domain: AAGVIQSPRHLIKEKRETATLKCYPIPRHDTVYWYQQGPGQDPQFLISFYEKMQSDKGSIPDRFSAQQFSDYHSELNMSSLELGDSALYFCASSRTSNTEAFFGQGTRLTVV.

In this sample, this clone turned up a few times. The chain carries TRBV10-2 and TRBJ1-3; 9 bases map to TRBD1. From germline, CDR1 is WSHSY and CDR2 SAAADI. After removal of 10 bases from V and 2 bases from J, the junction contained 9 bases not matched to a gene. The CDR3 runs to 15 residues. CDR3 DNA sequence: TGCGCCACCTCTCCCGGGACAGGGCCTGGAAACACCATATATTTT. Translating gives CATSPGTGPGNTIYF.

CDR3 protein: CATSDSSAATEAFF. In nucleotides, the CDR3 is TGTGCCACCAGTGATTCGTCCGCGGCCACTGAAGCTTTCTTT. V and J are TRBV24-1 and TRBJ1-1; D not resolved. V lost 2 bases and J lost 4, with 10 bases in between. The CDR3 is 14 residues long. CDR1 and CDR2 from the germline V gene are KGHDR and SFDVKD.

The chain couples TRBV2 to TRBJ2-3; possibly TRBD2 for D (5 bases). Germline lookup yields CDR1 SNHLY and CDR2 FYNNEI. The CDR3 runs to 17 residues. The V gene lost 7 bases and the J gene lost 1 base, with 21 bases spanning the gap. Written as DNA, the CDR3 is TGTGCCAGCATGGTAATCGTTCGACTGCGGGGCACAGATACGCAGTATTTT. The encoded protein is CASMVIVRLRGTDTQYF.

This chain links TRBV28 with TRBJ1-1, with 7 bases aligning to TRBD1. This CDR3 has 14 residues. V lost 5 bases and J lost 4; bases outside the gene matches: 7. Germline V gene sequence: CDR1 MDHEN, CDR2 SYDVKM. DNA of the CDR3: TGTGCCAGCAGTAAACAGGGGCTCGGCACTGAAGCTTTCTTT. Protein: CASSKQGLGTEAFF.

This clone was detected a few times. The chain uses TRBV27 and TRBJ1-5, with D maybe TRBD1 (6 bases). CDR1 and CDR2 from the germline V gene are MNHEY and SMNVEV (reference sequence). The CDR3 length is 15 residues. Trimming cost V 5 bases and J 4 bases, with 15 bases left between them. The CDR3 sequence is CASSAQQGLNQPQHF. The CDR3, as DNA: TGTGCCAGCAGTGCCCAACAGGGTTTAAATCAGCCCCAGCATTTT.